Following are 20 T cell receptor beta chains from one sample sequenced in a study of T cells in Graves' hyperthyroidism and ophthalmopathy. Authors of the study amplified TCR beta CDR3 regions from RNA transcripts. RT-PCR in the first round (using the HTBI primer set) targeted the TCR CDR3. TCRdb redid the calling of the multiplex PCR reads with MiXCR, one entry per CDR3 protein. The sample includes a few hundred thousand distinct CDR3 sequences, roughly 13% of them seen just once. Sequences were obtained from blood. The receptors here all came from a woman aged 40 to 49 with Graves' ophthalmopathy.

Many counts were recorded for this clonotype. The CDR3 reads CASSLGRLINYGYTF. The CDR3 DNA reads as TGTGCCAGCAGCTTGGGACGGCTTATTAACTATGGCTACACCTTC. This rearrangement joins TRBV13 to TRBJ1-2; a weak D match, TRBD1 (5 bases). The V end was cut by 3 bases, the J end by 1 base, with 12 bases between. The CDR3 is 15 amino acids. Germline loops: CDR1 PRHDT, CDR2 FYEKMQ (reference sequence).

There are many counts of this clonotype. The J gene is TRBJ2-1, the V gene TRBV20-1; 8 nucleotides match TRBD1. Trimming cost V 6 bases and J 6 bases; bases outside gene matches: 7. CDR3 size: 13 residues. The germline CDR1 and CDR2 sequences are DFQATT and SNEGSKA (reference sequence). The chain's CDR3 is CSAPPDRGNEQFF. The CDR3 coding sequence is TGCAGTGCCCCACCTGACAGGGGCAATGAGCAGTTCTTC.

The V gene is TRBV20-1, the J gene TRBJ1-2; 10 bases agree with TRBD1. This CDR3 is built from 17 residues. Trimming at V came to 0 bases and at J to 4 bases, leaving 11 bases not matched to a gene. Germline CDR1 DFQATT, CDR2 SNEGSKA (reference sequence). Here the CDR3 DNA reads TGCAGTGCTAGAGATCGGACAGGGGGTTTGTCCGGCTATGGCTACACCTTC. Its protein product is CSARDRTGGLSGYGYTF.

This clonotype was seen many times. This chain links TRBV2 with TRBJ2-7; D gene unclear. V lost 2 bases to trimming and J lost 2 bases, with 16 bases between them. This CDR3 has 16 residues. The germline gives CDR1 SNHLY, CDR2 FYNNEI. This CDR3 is CASSELGSVITYEQYF. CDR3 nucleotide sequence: TGTGCCAGCAGTGAACTCGGCAGTGTTATAACCTACGAGCAGTACTTC.

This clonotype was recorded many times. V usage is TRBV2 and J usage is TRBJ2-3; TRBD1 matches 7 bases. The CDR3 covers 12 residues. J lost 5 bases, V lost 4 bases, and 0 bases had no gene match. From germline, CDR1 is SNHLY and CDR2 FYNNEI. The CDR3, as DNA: TGTGCCAGCAGTGCAGGGGGAGATACGCAGTATTTT. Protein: CASSAGGDTQYF.

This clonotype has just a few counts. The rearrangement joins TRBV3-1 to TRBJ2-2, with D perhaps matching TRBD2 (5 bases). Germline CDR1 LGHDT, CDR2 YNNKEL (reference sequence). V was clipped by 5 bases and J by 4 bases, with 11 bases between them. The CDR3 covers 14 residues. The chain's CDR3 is CASSRPAGTGELFF. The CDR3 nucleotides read TGTGCCAGCAGCAGACCGGCGGGCACCGGGGAGCTGTTTTTT.

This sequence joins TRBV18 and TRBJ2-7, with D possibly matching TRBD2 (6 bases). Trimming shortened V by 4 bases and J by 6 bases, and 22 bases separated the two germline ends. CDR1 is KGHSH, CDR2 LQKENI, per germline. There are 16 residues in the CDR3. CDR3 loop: CASSQTSRSGASEQYF. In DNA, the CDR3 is TGTGCCAGCTCACAAACTTCCCGTAGCGGAGCTTCCGAGCAGTACTTC.

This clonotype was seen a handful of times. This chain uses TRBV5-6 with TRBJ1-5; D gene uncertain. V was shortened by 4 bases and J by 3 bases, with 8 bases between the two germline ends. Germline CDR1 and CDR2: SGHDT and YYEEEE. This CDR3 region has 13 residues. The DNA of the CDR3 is TGTGCCAGCAGCGGACGGCACAATCAGCCCCAGCATTTT. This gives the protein CASSGRHNQPQHF.

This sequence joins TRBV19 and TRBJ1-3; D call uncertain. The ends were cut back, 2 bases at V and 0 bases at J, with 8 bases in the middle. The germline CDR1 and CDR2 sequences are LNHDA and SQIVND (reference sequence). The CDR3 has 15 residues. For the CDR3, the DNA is TGTGCCAGTAGTATACGGACTTACTCTGGAAACACCATATATTTT. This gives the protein CASSIRTYSGNTIYF. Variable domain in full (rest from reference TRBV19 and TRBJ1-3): DGGITQSPKYLFRKEGQNVTLSCEQNLNHDAMYWYRQDPGQGLRLIYYSQIVNDFQKGDIAEGYSVSREKKESFPLTVTSAQKNPTAFYLCASSIRTYSGNTIYFGEGSWLTVV.

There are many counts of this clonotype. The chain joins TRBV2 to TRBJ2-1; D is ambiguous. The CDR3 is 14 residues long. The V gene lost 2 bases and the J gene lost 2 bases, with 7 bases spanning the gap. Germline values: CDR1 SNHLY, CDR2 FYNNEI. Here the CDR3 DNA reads TGTGCCAGCAGTGAAATGGGCCCCTACAATGAGCAGTTCTTC. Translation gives CASSEMGPYNEQFF.

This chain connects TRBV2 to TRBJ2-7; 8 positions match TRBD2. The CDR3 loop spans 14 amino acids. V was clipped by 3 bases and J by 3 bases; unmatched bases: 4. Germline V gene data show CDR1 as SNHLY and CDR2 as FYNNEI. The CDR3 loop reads CASSELSGNYEQYF. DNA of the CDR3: TGTGCCAGCAGTGAGCTTAGCGGGAACTACGAGCAGTACTTC.

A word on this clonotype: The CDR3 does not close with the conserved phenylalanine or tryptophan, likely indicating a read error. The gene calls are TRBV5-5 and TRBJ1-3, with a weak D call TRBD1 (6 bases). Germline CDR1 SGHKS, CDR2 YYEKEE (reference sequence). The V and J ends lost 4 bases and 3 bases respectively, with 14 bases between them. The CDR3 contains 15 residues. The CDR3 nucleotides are TGTGCCAGCAGCCTACCTCCACAGGGTGGAAACACCATATATTCT. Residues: CASSLPPQGGNTIYS.

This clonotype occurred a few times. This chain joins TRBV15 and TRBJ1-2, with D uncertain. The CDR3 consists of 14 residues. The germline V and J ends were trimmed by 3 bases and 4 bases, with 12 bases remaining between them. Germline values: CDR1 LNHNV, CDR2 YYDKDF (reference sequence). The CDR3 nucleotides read TGTGCCACCAGCAGGCGGGGATGGCCCTATGGCTACACCTTC. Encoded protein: CATSRRGWPYGYTF.

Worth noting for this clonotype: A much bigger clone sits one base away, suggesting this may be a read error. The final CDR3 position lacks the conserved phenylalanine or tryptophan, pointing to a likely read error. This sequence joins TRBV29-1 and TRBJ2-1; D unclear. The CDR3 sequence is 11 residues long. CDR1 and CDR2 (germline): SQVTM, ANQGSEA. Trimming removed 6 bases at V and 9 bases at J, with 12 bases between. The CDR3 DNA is TGCAGCGTAGTACCGGCGGTTGAGCAGTTCTCC. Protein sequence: CSVVPAVEQFS.

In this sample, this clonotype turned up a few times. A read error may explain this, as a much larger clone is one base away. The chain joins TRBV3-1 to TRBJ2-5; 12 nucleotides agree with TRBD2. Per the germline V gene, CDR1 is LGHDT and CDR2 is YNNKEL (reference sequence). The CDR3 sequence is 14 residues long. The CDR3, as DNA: TGTGCCGGCAGCCTGACTAGCGGGAGAGAGACCCAGTACTTC. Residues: CAGSLTSGRETQYF.

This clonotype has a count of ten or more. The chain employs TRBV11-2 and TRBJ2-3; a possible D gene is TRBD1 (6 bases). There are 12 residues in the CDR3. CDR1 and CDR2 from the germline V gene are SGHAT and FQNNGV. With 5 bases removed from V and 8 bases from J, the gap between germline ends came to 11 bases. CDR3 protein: CASSPSRGTQYF. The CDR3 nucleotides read TGTGCCAGCAGCCCGTCCAGGGGTACGCAGTATTTT.

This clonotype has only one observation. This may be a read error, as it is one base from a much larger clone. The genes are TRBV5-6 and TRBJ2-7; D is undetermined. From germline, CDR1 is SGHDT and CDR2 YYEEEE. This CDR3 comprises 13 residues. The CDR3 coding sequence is TGTGTCAGCCGCAGGAATTTTGATGGGAAGCAGTACTTC. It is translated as CVSRRNFDGKQYF.

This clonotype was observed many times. The CDR3 loop reads CASSFVMTGAQPQHF. In nucleotides, the CDR3 is TGTGCCAGCAGTTTCGTTATGACAGGGGCTCAGCCCCAGCATTTT. This chain links TRBV28 with TRBJ1-5, with TRBD1 matching 8 bases. The germline V gene encodes CDR1 MDHEN and CDR2 SYDVKM. CDR3 size: 15 residues. The ends lost 3 bases at V and 6 bases at J; junction bases unmatched: 7.

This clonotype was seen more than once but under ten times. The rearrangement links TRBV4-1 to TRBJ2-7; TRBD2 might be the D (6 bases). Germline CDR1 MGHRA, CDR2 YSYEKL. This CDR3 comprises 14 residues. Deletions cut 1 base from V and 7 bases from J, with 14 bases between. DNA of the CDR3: TGCGCCAGCAGCCAAGGATTGGACTACGGAGAGCAGTACTTC. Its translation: CASSQGLDYGEQYF.

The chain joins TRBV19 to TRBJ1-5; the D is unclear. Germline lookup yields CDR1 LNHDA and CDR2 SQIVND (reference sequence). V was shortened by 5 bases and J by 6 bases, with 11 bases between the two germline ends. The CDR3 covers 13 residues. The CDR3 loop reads CASSVGRIQPQHF. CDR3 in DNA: TGTGCCAGTAGTGTGGGGAGGATTCAGCCCCAGCATTTT.